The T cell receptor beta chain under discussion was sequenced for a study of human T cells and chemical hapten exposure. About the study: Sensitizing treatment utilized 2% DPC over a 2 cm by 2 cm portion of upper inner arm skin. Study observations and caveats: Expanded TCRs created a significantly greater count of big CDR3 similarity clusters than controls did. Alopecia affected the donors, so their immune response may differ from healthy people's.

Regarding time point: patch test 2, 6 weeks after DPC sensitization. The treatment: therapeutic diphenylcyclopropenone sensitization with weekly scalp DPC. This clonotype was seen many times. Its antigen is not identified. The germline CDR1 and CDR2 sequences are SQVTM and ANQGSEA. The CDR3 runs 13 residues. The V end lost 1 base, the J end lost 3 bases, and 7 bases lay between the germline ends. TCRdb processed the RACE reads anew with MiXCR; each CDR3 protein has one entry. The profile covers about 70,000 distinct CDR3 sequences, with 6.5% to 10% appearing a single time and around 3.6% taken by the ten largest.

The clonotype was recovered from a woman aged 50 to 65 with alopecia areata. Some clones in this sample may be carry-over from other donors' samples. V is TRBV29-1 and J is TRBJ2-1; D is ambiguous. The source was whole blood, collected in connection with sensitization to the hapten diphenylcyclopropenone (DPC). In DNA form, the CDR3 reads TGCAGCGTTGAAGTCGGGCTCTACAATGAGCAGTTCTTC. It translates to CSVEVGLYNEQFF.